A single sample is the source of the 6 T cell receptor beta chains below, sequenced in a study of T-cell reconstitution after alpha-beta-depleted transplantation in children. The TCRbeta library incorporated unique molecular identifiers. From the PCR reads, TCRdb called clonotypes with MiXCR, one entry per CDR3 protein. This table has over 300,000 distinct CDR3 sequences, about a tenth appearing once. Sequencing was performed on PBMCs from the stem cell graft donor, taken from the stem cell graft. The receptors were gathered from a human donor who donated a stem cell graft to a child with acute lymphoblastic leukemia.

This chain links TRBV4-2 with TRBJ2-7, with D possibly TRBD1 on 6 matching bases. Per the germline V gene, CDR1 is LGHNA and CDR2 is YNFKEQ. V was shortened by 4 bases and J by 1 base, with 17 bases between the two germline ends. The CDR3 is 16 amino acids. The CDR3 DNA follows: TGTGCCAGCAGCCCCTCCCCGACAGGCGCATCCTACGAGCAGTACTTC. Translating gives CASSPSPTGASYEQYF.

The chain carries TRBV4-1 and TRBJ1-4; TRBD1 matches 10 bases. The CDR3 totals 15 residues. The junction had 3 bases not matched to a gene; V was cut back by 3 bases and J by 5 bases. Germline V CDR1 and CDR2: MGHRA, YSYEKL. This chain's CDR3 is CASSHPGQGNEKLFF. CDR3 in DNA: TGCGCCAGCAGCCATCCGGGACAGGGGAATGAAAAACTGTTTTTT.

In its sample, this clonotype was seen a few times. The chain combines TRBV7-2 with TRBJ2-3; 8 bases map to TRBD2. V shed 5 bases, J shed 0 bases, and the junction held 7 bases outside the gene matches. Germline-derived CDR1 and CDR2 are SGHTA and FQGNSA. CDR3 size: 16 residues. CDR3 sequence: CASSPISGGSTDTQYF. In nucleotides, the CDR3 is TGTGCCAGCAGCCCTATAAGCGGGGGCAGCACAGATACGCAGTATTTT. Full variable domain (rest looked up from reference TRBV7-2 and TRBJ2-3): GAGVSQSPSNKVTEKGKDVELRCDPISGHTALYWYRQSLGQGLEFLIYFQGNSAPDKSGLPSDRFSAERTGGSVSTLTIQRTQQEDSAVYLCASSPISGGSTDTQYFGPGTRLTVL.

This clonotype was detected many times. The chain is built from TRBV6-5 and TRBJ2-7; the D gene is possibly TRBD1 (6 bases). The V gene lost 4 bases and the J gene lost 5 bases, with 12 bases spanning the gap. Germline lookup yields CDR1 MNHEY and CDR2 SVGAGI. The CDR3 length is 13 residues. CDR3 in amino acids: CASSLGGYDEQYF. The CDR3 nucleotides are TGTGCCAGCAGTTTAGGGGGATACGACGAGCAGTACTTC.

This clonotype was detected only a few times. The chain couples TRBV20-1 to TRBJ1-1, with 9 bases fitting TRBD1. The germline gives CDR1 DFQATT, CDR2 SNEGSKA (reference sequence). The CDR3 loop spans 14 amino acids. The J segment lost 1 base and the V segment lost 1 base, leaving 1 base of the junction unmatched. CDR3 region: CSARVQGANTEAFF. DNA for the CDR3: TGCAGTGCTAGAGTACAGGGGGCGAACACTGAAGCTTTCTTT.

This clonotype has only a few counts. The J gene is TRBJ2-7, the V gene TRBV5-1; weak D call: TRBD2 (6 bases). The CDR3 runs to 14 residues. In germline, CDR1 is SGHRS, CDR2 YFSETQ. The V end was cut by 2 bases, the J end by 3 bases, with 12 bases between. The CDR3 DNA is TGCGCCAGCAGCTTCCAGGGAGGCGGCTACGAGCAGTACTTC. It encodes CASSFQGGGYEQYF.